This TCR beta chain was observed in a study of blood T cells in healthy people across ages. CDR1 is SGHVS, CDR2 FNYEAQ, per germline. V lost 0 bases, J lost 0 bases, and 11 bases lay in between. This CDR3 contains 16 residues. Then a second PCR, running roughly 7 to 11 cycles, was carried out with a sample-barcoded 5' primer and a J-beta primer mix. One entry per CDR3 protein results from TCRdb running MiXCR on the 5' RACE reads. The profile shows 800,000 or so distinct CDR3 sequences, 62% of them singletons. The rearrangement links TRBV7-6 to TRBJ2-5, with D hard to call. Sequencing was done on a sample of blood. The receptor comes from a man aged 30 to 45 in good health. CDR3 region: CASSLAQRLYQETQYF. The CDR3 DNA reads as TGTGCCAGCAGCTTAGCCCAGCGCCTGTACCAAGAGACCCAGTACTTC. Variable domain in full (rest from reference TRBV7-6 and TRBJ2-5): GAGVSQSPRYKVTKRGQDVALRCDPISGHVSLYWYRQALGQGPEFLTYFNYEAQQDKSGLPNDRFSAERPEGSISTLTIQRTEQRDSAMYRCASSLAQRLYQETQYFGPGTRLLVL.